Following are 28 T cell receptor beta chains from one sample sequenced in a study of read filtering for tumor transcriptome and immune sequencing. Molecular barcoded adaptors covering alpha/delta and beta/gamma chains were used on 400 to 450 ng RNA. TCRdb recomputed calls from the reads with MiXCR, one row per CDR3 protein. The sample lists several thousand distinct CDR3 sequences, 20% seen once, with roughly 19% in the top ten. Material for sequencing was a population of CD138-negative cells sorted from bone marrow. Source of these receptors: a donor aged 40 or over with multiple myeloma.

Relative to its sample, this clonotype is medium-sized. The chain links TRBV6-2 or TRBV6-3 to TRBJ2-2; 11 nucleotides match TRBD2. J gave up 1 base and V 4 bases, and 8 bases lay outside the gene matches. CDR1 and CDR2 (germline): MNHEY, SVGEGT. There are 18 residues in the CDR3. For the CDR3, the DNA is TGTGCCAGCAGTTCTCATTCGGGGACTAGCGGGAACACCGGGGAGCTGTTTTTT. Translated, it gives CASSSHSGTSGNTGELFF.

Concerning this clonotype: This sequence is one base from a far larger clone and is likely a read error. This sequence joins TRBV4-1 and TRBJ1-1; perhaps TRBD1 as D (5 bases). This CDR3 is 18 amino acids long. CDR1 and CDR2 from the germline V gene are MGHRA and YSYEKL. This CDR3 is CASSQDAVGAYLGAEAFF. The DNA of the CDR3 is TGTGCCAGCAGCCAAGATGCCGTCGGAGCCTACCTAGGGGCTGAAGCTTTCTTT.

This clonotype was seen ten or more times. This sequence may be a read error, since a much larger clone differs from it by one base. This chain joins TRBV7-9 and TRBJ2-1, with D possibly matching TRBD1 (7 bases). The germline V gene has CDR1 SEHNR and CDR2 FQNEAQ (reference sequence). CDR3 length: 15 residues. The CDR3 loop is CASSSTGEDYNGQFF. The CDR3 nucleotides are TGTGCCAGCAGCTCAACAGGGGAGGACTACAATGGGCAGTTCTTC.

Concerning this clonotype: A much larger clone differs from this one at a single base, so this may be a read error. The chain links TRBV6-2 or TRBV6-3 to TRBJ2-1, with a tentative D call TRBD1 (6 bases). Germline loops: CDR1 MNHEY, CDR2 SVGEGT. CDR3 length: 12 residues. Deletions cut 5 bases from V and 13 bases from J, with 15 bases between. CDR3 region: CASSRSGTRQFF. CDR3 nucleotide sequence: TGTGCCAGCAGTCGCTCCGGGACAAGACAGTTCTTC.

This clonotype is categorized as medium-sized. The chain employs TRBV20-1 and TRBJ2-1, with D tentatively TRBD2 (6 bases). The CDR3 consists of 13 residues. Per germline, CDR1 DFQATT and CDR2 SNEGSKA (reference sequence). Trimming took off 3 bases at V and 6 bases at J, with 12 bases between the two ends. CDR3 in DNA: TGCAGTGCTAGGGAGGGCCGGGGCAATGAGCAGTTCTTC. It yields the protein CSAREGRGNEQFF.

Judged by abundance, this clonotype is medium-sized. This chain uses TRBV5-5 with TRBJ2-5; 7 nucleotides align to TRBD2. CDR1 and CDR2 from the germline V gene are SGHKS and YYEKEE (reference sequence). The CDR3 is 15 residues long. The J segment lost 1 base and the V segment lost 0 bases, leaving 3 bases of the junction unmatched. This CDR3 reads CASSLVASGQETQYF. The DNA of the CDR3 is TGTGCCAGCAGCTTGGTGGCTAGCGGCCAAGAGACCCAGTACTTC.

This clonotype was seen ten or more times. The rearrangement joins TRBV19 to TRBJ2-7; maybe TRBD1 (6 bases). Trimming took 5 bases from V and 2 from J, leaving 10 bases between them. The CDR3 runs 13 residues. Germline CDR1 reads LNHDA; CDR2 reads SQIVND (reference sequence). CDR3 protein: CASSVTGTYEQYF. Written as DNA, the CDR3 is TGTGCCAGTAGTGTGACAGGAACCTACGAGCAGTACTTC.

Within the sample, this clonotype is medium-sized. CDR3: CATSRATGLNYEQYF. The CDR3 DNA is TGTGCCACCAGCAGAGCAACCGGGCTAAACTACGAGCAGTACTTC. This chain connects TRBV15 to TRBJ2-7; D is undetermined. This CDR3 is 15 amino acids long. The V gene lost 1 base and the J gene lost 3 bases, with 13 bases spanning the gap. From germline, CDR1 is LNHNV and CDR2 YYDKDF (reference sequence). The whole variable domain, filled in from reference TRBV15 and TRBJ2-7, reads DAMVIQNPRYQVTQFGKPVTLSCSQTLNHNVMYWYQQKSSQAPKLLFHYYDKDFNNEADTPDNFQSRRPNTSFCFLDIRSPGLGDTAMYLCATSRATGLNYEQYFGPGTRLTVT.

This clonotype rates as medium-sized. This sequence joins TRBV20-1 and TRBJ2-3; D gene unclear. Germline CDR1 and CDR2: DFQATT and SNEGSKA (reference sequence). V gave up 3 bases and J gave up 2 bases, with 9 bases separating them. The CDR3 has 13 residues. In DNA, the CDR3 is TGCAGTGCTAGCATGACCAACACAGATACGCAGTATTTT. Amino acids: CSASMTNTDTQYF.

CDR3 nucleotide sequence: TGCAGTGCTAGAGGCAGGGTTACTTACGAGCAGTACTTC. It yields the protein CSARGRVTYEQYF. The V and J genes are TRBV20-1 and TRBJ2-7, with D possibly TRBD1 on 5 matching bases. Looked up from germline, CDR1 is DFQATT and CDR2 is SNEGSKA (reference sequence). V gave up 1 base and J gave up 4 bases, with 11 bases separating them. The CDR3 runs to 13 residues.

By share, this clonotype counts as medium-sized. The gene calls are TRBV20-1 and TRBJ1-2, with 8 positions matching TRBD1. From germline, CDR1 is DFQATT and CDR2 SNEGSKA (reference sequence). This CDR3 has 15 residues. V dropped 0 bases and J dropped 0; count of bases not matched to a gene: 3. The CDR3 DNA reads TGCAGTGCTAGAGAAGACAGGGGAGCTAACTATGGCTACACCTTC. Translation gives CSAREDRGANYGYTF.

This clonotype is deemed medium-sized. The chain is built from TRBV6-2 or TRBV6-3 and TRBJ1-1, with D unresolved. The CDR3 extends over 16 amino acids. V lost 4 bases and J lost 4, with 19 bases in between. Germline V gives CDR1 MNHEY, CDR2 SVGEGT. In DNA form, the CDR3 reads TGTGCCAGCAGTTCTCCCTTCCATCGACAATTCACTGAAGCTTTCTTT. Translation gives CASSSPFHRQFTEAFF.

This clonotype has ten or more counts. The chain links TRBV5-1 to TRBJ2-1, with TRBD1 as a possible D gene (5 bases). This CDR3 spans 16 amino acids. V gave up 0 bases and J gave up 8 bases, with 18 bases separating them. Germline V lookup: CDR1 SGHRS, CDR2 YFSETQ. CDR3 DNA sequence: TGCGCCAGCAGCTTGGAACAGGTCGTAAGAGCACATGAGCAGTTCTTC. Residues: CASSLEQVVRAHEQFF.

Turning to this clonotype: A far larger clone differs by one base, so this is likely a read error. The chain carries TRBV11-2 and TRBJ2-4; 8 bases are shared with TRBD1. The V gene end was trimmed by 5 bases and the J gene end by 5 bases; junction bases not matched to a gene: 8. Germline-derived CDR1 and CDR2 are SGHAT and FQNNGV. The CDR3 extends over 15 amino acids. CDR3 loop: CASSPTGAQQNIQYF. The CDR3, as DNA: TGTGCCAGCAGCCCGACAGGGGCGCAACAAAACATTCAGTACTTC.

This clonotype has at least ten counts. The chain recombines TRBV7-8 with TRBJ1-5, with D possibly TRBD1 on 5 matching bases. CDR1 SGHVS and CDR2 FQNEAQ come from the germline V gene. The length of the CDR3 is 12 residues. V lost 1 base to trimming and J lost 11 bases, with 9 bases between them. CDR3 in amino acids: CASSLEGVTQHF. The CDR3 DNA follows: TGTGCCAGCAGCTTAGAAGGGGTCACCCAGCATTTT.

This clonotype was detected many times. A read error is possible here, since a much larger clone lies one base away. This chain links TRBV6-5 with TRBJ2-1, with a weak D call TRBD2 (5 bases). Germline CDR1 and CDR2: MNHEY and SVGAGI. The CDR3 covers 15 residues. The CDR3 DNA is TGTGCCAGCAGATACTCGGGAACGGGATCGCCGGAGCAGTTCTTC. It specifies CASRYSGTGSPEQFF.

This clonotype is judged medium-sized. The chain has TRBV6-1 and TRBJ2-1; no firm D call. The germline V gene encodes CDR1 MNHNS and CDR2 SASEGT. There are 17 residues in the CDR3. V was pared by 0 bases and J by 4 bases, with 16 bases between. In DNA form, the CDR3 reads TGTGCCAGCAGTGAAGCGCCACTCTCTCAAGGGTACAATGAGCAGTTCTTC. Protein product: CASSEAPLSQGYNEQFF.

Within the sample, this clonotype is medium-sized (0.01 to 0.1%). V gene TRBV5-1 combines with J gene TRBJ2-7, with TRBD2 matching 12 bases. Trimming at V came to 3 bases and at J to 5 bases, leaving 6 bases not matched to a gene. Germline-derived CDR1 and CDR2 are SGHRS and YFSETQ. The CDR3 has 15 amino acids. The CDR3 loop is CASSSPTSGSHEQYF. The CDR3, as DNA: TGCGCCAGCAGCTCGCCGACTAGCGGGAGTCACGAGCAGTACTTC.

This clonotype is labeled medium-sized. This chain connects TRBV10-3 to TRBJ2-1; the D gene is possibly TRBD2 (6 bases). The CDR3 spans 16 residues. Trimming shortened V by 4 bases and J by 7 bases, and 20 bases separated the two germline ends. CDR1 and CDR2 (germline): ENHRY, SYGVKD. CDR3 sequence reads: CAISGGGLRVVNEQFF. CDR3 coding DNA: TGTGCCATCAGTGGTGGGGGACTCCGGGTTGTGAATGAGCAGTTCTTC.

About this clonotype: A read error is likely, as this CDR3 ends without the conserved phenylalanine or tryptophan. The chain recombines TRBV6-5 with TRBJ2-3; 12 bases agree with TRBD1. Per germline, CDR1 MNHEY and CDR2 SVGAGI. The CDR3 covers 16 residues. V shed 10 bases, J shed 9 bases, and the junction held 17 bases outside the gene matches. CDR3 DNA sequence: TGTGCCACCCACCCCCCCCCGGGACAGGGGGCGCAGACGCAGTATTCT. This codes for CATHPPPGQGAQTQYS.

This clonotype has ten or more counts. A much larger clonotype is one base distant, so this may be a read error. The chain recombines TRBV11-1 with TRBJ2-1; 12 bases match TRBD1. This CDR3 is built from 18 residues. The V gene's germline CDR1 is SGHAT and CDR2 FQDESV (reference sequence). This CDR3 reads CVSSFWDRGPQNPNEQFF. The CDR3 DNA sequence: TGTGTCAGCAGCTTTTGGGACAGGGGGCCCCAGAATCCCAATGAGCAGTTCTTC.

On this clonotype itself: A far larger clone is only one base removed, so a read error is likely. The chain is built from TRBV7-2 and TRBJ2-1, with 7 bases lining up with TRBD1. Trimming took 2 bases from V and 10 from J; bases not matched to a gene: 8. Per the germline V gene, CDR1 is SGHTA and CDR2 is FQGNSA. This CDR3 has 14 amino acids. Written as DNA, the CDR3 is TGTGCCAGCAGCTTACTCGGGACAGCTGACGAGCAGTTCTTC. It encodes CASSLLGTADEQFF.

Regarding this clonotype: A far larger clone is one base from this, pointing to a likely read error. The chain links TRBV11-3 to TRBJ2-2, with D perhaps assigned TRBD1 or TRBD2 (5 bases each). Looked up from germline, CDR1 is SGHNT and CDR2 is YENEEA. This CDR3 has 13 amino acids. The CDR3 DNA reads TGTGCCAGCAGAGAGACAGCGGACGGGGAGCTGTCTTTT. Its protein is CASRETADGELSF.

This clonotype is medium-sized. This chain uses TRBV6-6 with TRBJ1-1; tentative D call: TRBD1 (6 bases). Trimming shortened V by 8 bases and J by 3 bases, and 19 bases separated the two germline ends. The CDR3 spans 15 residues. Per the germline V gene, CDR1 is MNHNY and CDR2 is SVGAGI (reference sequence). The CDR3 DNA is TGTGCCAGCGCCCCGACGGGGGGCACCTACACTGAAGCTTTCTTT. Protein: CASAPTGGTYTEAFF.

Comments on this clonotype: The missing conserved phenylalanine or tryptophan at the end of this CDR3 makes a read error likely. V and J are TRBV18 and TRBJ1-6, with 7 bases that match TRBD1. Germline lookup yields CDR1 KGHSH and CDR2 LQKENI. This CDR3 has 14 residues. This CDR3 reads CASSPGQHNSPLHS. DNA for the CDR3: TGCGCCAGCTCACCGGGACAGCATAATTCACCCCTCCACTCT.

Worth noting for this clonotype: Given the absence of the conserved phenylalanine or tryptophan at the CDR3 end, a read error is likely. It is unclear where the CDR3 begins or ends on the DNA, so no DNA is shown, and the CDR3 is as TCRdb lists it. The chain couples TRBV5-1 to TRBJ2-1; the table calls TRBD2, which could not be checked here. The germline V gene encodes CDR1 SGHRS and CDR2 YFSETQ. The CDR3 comprises 16 residues, both ends counted. The chain's CDR3 is CASSPLGGRGGGEQIY.

The chain employs TRBV7-6 and TRBJ2-5; a possible D gene is TRBD2 (5 bases). Per germline, CDR1 SGHVS and CDR2 FNYEAQ. V was clipped by 6 bases and J by 4 bases, with 18 bases between them. CDR3 length equals 15 residues. The CDR3 DNA sequence: TGTGCCAGCAGGGAAGCGGAAGTTTCCAGAGAGACCCAGTACTTC. Translated: CASREAEVSRETQYF. Complete variable domain (other parts from reference TRBV7-6 and TRBJ2-5): GAGVSQSPRYKVTKRGQDVALRCDPISGHVSLYWYRQALGQGPEFLTYFNYEAQQDKSGLPNDRFSAERPEGSISTLTIQRTEQRDSAMYRCASREAEVSRETQYFGPGTRLLVL.

In this sample, this clonotype turned up a few times. The final CDR3 position lacks the conserved phenylalanine or tryptophan, pointing to a likely read error. The chain carries TRBV29-1 and TRBJ2-1, with TRBD2 identical over 8 bases. The CDR3 consists of 15 residues. The J segment lost 6 bases and the V segment lost 7 bases, leaving 14 bases of the junction unmatched. CDR1 and CDR2 from the germline V gene are SQVTM and ANQGSEA. The CDR3 region has the DNA TGCAGCGCCCATACGGGACTAGACCTGGGCAATGAGCAGTTCCTC. Its translation is CSAHTGLDLGNEQFL.